The 21 T cell receptor beta chains below come from one sample, sequenced in a study of PD-L1 blockade in urothelial cancer. Generated by immunoSEQ multiplex PCR, the TCRdb table keeps only in-frame clones and is missing some. The repertoire has 30,000 to 40,000 clones, 35% to 40% of them found once; the top ten carry about 8.9%. Specimen: tumor tissue, collected before atezolizumab (anti-PD-L1) treatment. Receptors originate from a man aged 55 to 70 with urothelial cancer.

This clone was found a few times. The chain uses TRBV5-1 and TRBJ1-2; tentatively, D is TRBD1 (6 bases). The V end was cut by 5 bases, the J end by 3 bases, with 14 bases between. CDR1 SGHRS and CDR2 YFSETQ come from the germline V gene. The CDR3 length is 14 residues. In DNA, the CDR3 is TGCGCCAGCAGGCCAGGGGAGGTCGACTATGGCTACACCTTC. This encodes CASRPGEVDYGYTF.

In the case of this clone: The same CDR3 also results from other DNA sequences found in this sample. V gene TRBV9 combines with J gene TRBJ2-6; D is ambiguous. V gave up 4 bases and J gave up 2 bases, with 10 bases separating them. This CDR3 has 15 residues. Per germline, CDR1 SGDLS and CDR2 YYNGEE. The CDR3 loop is CASSPGGAGANVLTF. The CDR3 DNA reads as TGTGCCAGCAGCCCCGGTGGGGCTGGGGCCAACGTCCTGACTTTC.

V and J are TRBV14 and TRBJ2-7; 7 bases line up with TRBD1. The CDR3 totals 15 residues. V was pared by 1 base and J by 4 bases, with 7 bases of the junction left unmatched. The germline CDR1 and CDR2 sequences are SGHDN and FVKESK. CDR3 sequence (DNA): TGTGCCAGCAGCCAAGTAGGCCAGGGGGAGTACGAGCAGTACTTC. Encoded protein: CASSQVGQGEYEQYF.

This clone is deemed medium-sized. The gene calls are TRBV11-3 and TRBJ1-4, with 7 nucleotides matching TRBD1. The J segment lost 5 bases and the V segment lost 5 bases, leaving 11 bases of the junction unmatched. The CDR3 runs to 16 residues. CDR1 and CDR2 (germline): SGHNT, YENEEA. CDR3 bases: TGTGCCAGCAGCCAAGTGGCTGGGACAGAGAATGAAAAACTGTTTTTT. Protein: CASSQVAGTENEKLFF.

This clone has a handful of counts. This chain connects TRBV6-8 to TRBJ2-7; D may be TRBD2 (5 bases). The length of the CDR3 is 14 residues. CDR1 MNHGY and CDR2 SAAAGT come from the germline V gene. Between the trimmed V and J ends, which lost 6 bases and 3 bases, there was a span of 15 bases. The CDR3 is CASRRGGSIYEQYF. The CDR3 DNA is TGTGCCAGCAGACGCGGCGGGTCAATCTACGAGCAGTACTTC.

The sample holds a few counts of this clone. The chain recombines TRBV11-3 with TRBJ2-2; D call uncertain. The V and J ends lost 5 bases and 6 bases respectively, with 19 bases between them. CDR1 SGHNT and CDR2 YENEEA come from the germline V gene. The CDR3 is made up of 16 amino acids. DNA for the CDR3: TGTGCCAGCAGCCGAAGACTTTCATCCTCGTCCGGGGAGCTGTTTTTT. It encodes CASSRRLSSSSGELFF.

The V and J genes are TRBV19 and TRBJ2-5, with 11 bases that match TRBD1. This CDR3 contains 15 residues. The germline V gene has CDR1 LNHDA and CDR2 SQIVND (reference sequence). V gave up 1 base and J gave up 3 bases; unmatched junction bases: 1. CDR3 protein: CASSIGTGGKETQYF. CDR3 DNA sequence: TGTGCCAGTAGTATAGGGACAGGGGGCAAAGAGACCCAGTACTTC.

This clone occurred a few times. The chain has TRBV7-5 and TRBJ1-4; the table's D call TRBD1 went unverified against the DNA. TRBV7-5 is listed as a pseudogene. There are 15 residues in the CDR3. The CDR3 nucleotides read TGTACCAGCAGCCAAGGTTATACTCAGGGAGAAAAACTGTTTTTT. Protein sequence: CTSSQGYTQGEKLFF.

This chain uses TRBV29-1 with TRBJ1-2; TRBD1 aligns across 8 bases. CDR1 SQVTM and CDR2 ANQGSEA come from the germline V gene. The trim removed 4 bases at V and 8 bases at J, leaving 6 bases unmatched. The CDR3 runs 12 residues. In nucleotides, the CDR3 is TGCAGCGTTGCTCAGGGGGCCCTCGGCTACACCTTC. Its translation: CSVAQGALGYTF.

This chain links TRBV12-2 with TRBJ1-4; the table calls TRBD1, which could not be checked here. TRBV12-2 is noted as a pseudogene. This CDR3 is 15 amino acids long. The CDR3 DNA reads as TGTGCAAGTCGCTTGGTACAGGGGGCTGATGAAAAACTGTTTTTT. It yields the protein CASRLVQGADEKLFF.

The CDR3 reads CASSPGTSFLTGELFF. CDR3 DNA: TGCGCCAGCAGCCCCGGGACTAGCTTTTTGACCGGGGAGCTGTTTTTT. This chain links TRBV5-1 with TRBJ2-2, with 9 bases lining up with TRBD2. The trim removed 4 bases at V and 5 bases at J, leaving 9 bases unmatched. Germline assignment: CDR1 SGHRS and CDR2 YFSETQ. The CDR3 is 16 residues long.

This chain links TRBV29-1 with TRBJ2-7, with D unclear. The CDR3 length is 13 residues. V gave up 4 bases and J gave up 2 bases, with 12 bases separating them. CDR1 and CDR2 from the germline V gene are SQVTM and ANQGSEA. CDR3: CSVVLRFAYEQYF. CDR3 bases: TGCAGCGTTGTACTCAGGTTCGCCTACGAGCAGTACTTC.

There are a few counts of this clone. The J gene is TRBJ2-5, the V gene TRBV4-1; 11 bases align to TRBD2. Losses at the gene ends were 1 base for V and 2 bases for J; bases not matched to a gene: 15. Germline V gene lookup returns CDR1 MGHRA and CDR2 YSYEKL. The CDR3 is 20 amino acids. CDR3 amino acids: CASSQAYRLGGLAAQETQYF. The CDR3 DNA is TGCGCCAGCAGCCAAGCGTACCGCCTGGGGGGACTAGCGGCGCAAGAGACCCAGTACTTC.

This clone has a handful of counts. The chain is built from TRBV28 and TRBJ1-2; the match to TRBD1 covers 8 bases. Trimming took 3 bases from V and 4 from J; bases not matched to a gene: 7. CDR1 and CDR2 (germline): MDHEN, SYDVKM. The CDR3 is 15 residues long. CDR3 coding DNA: TGTGCCAGCAGTTTTCTCTCAGGGGGCCTCTATGGCTACACCTTC. Its translation: CASSFLSGGLYGYTF.

V is TRBV6-7 and J is TRBJ1-5; TRBD1 aligns across 7 bases. TRBV6-7 is labeled an ORF, and its function is uncertain. This CDR3 contains 14 residues. With 5 bases clipped from V and 6 bases from J, the junction kept 7 bases outside the gene matches. The CDR3 reads CASSKGGAGQPQHF. CDR3 in DNA: TGTGCCAGCAGTAAAGGGGGCGCCGGTCAGCCCCAGCATTTT.

The chain has TRBV6-8 and TRBJ2-3; a possible D gene is TRBD2 (6 bases). Per the germline V gene, CDR1 is MNHGY and CDR2 is SAAAGT. Trimming left V 10 bases short and J 2 bases short, with 16 bases between. The CDR3 totals 14 residues. The CDR3 region has the DNA TGTGCCATGGCGACCGGGACTTACACAGATACGCAGTATTTT. This sequence encodes CAMATGTYTDTQYF.

This clone showed up just a few times. This sequence joins TRBV7-4 and TRBJ2-2; TRBD2 aligns across 7 bases. The CDR3 extends over 16 amino acids. V gave up 5 bases and J gave up 5 bases; unmatched junction bases: 11. Germline V gives CDR1 SGHVT, CDR2 SQSDAQ. The CDR3 DNA is TGTGCCAGCAGCGATAGACTAGCCGGAGGGACCGGGGAGCTGTTTTTT. This codes for CASSDRLAGGTGELFF.

The V call is TRBV28, the J call TRBJ2-3; D might be TRBD2 (7 bases). The germline V gene has CDR1 MDHEN and CDR2 SYDVKM. Trimming removed 3 bases at V and 4 bases at J, with 17 bases between. This CDR3 region has 16 residues. DNA for the CDR3: TGTGCCAGCAGTTTGGGGGGCGCGGGAGCTCCAGATACGCAGTATTTT. This encodes CASSLGGAGAPDTQYF.

The CDR3 sequence: CATLGEGTEAFF. The DNA for the CDR3 is TGTGCGACGCTTGGGGAAGGGACTGAAGCTTTCTTT. The chain joins TRBV18 to TRBJ1-1; D ambiguous. CDR3 size: 12 residues. In germline, CDR1 is KGHSH, CDR2 LQKENI. The complete variable domain, with remaining parts taken from reference TRBV18 and TRBJ1-1, reads NAGVMQNPRHLVRRRGQEARLRCSPMKGHSHVYWYRQLPEEGLKFMVYLQKENIIDESGMPKERFSAEFPKEGPSILRIQQVVRGDSAAYFCATLGEGTEAFFGQGTRLTVV.

This clone was counted a few times. The chain joins TRBV6-8 to TRBJ1-5; 9 bases are shared with TRBD1. CDR3 size: 14 residues. Germline CDR1 and CDR2: MNHGY and SAAAGT. Trimming took 7 bases from V and 4 from J; bases not matched to a gene: 5. Here the CDR3 DNA reads TGTGCCAGCAAATTGGGACAGGGAAATCAGCCCCAGCATTTT. Protein: CASKLGQGNQPQHF.

The chain joins TRBV28 to TRBJ2-1; 15 nucleotides align to TRBD2. The CDR3 contains 13 residues. Looked up from germline, CDR1 is MDHEN and CDR2 is SYDVKM. V lost 7 bases, J lost 10 bases, and 2 bases stayed unmatched. CDR3 in amino acids: CASTGTSGREQFF. In DNA, the CDR3 is TGTGCCAGCACCGGGACTAGCGGGAGGGAGCAGTTCTTC.